What follows is one TCR beta chain and its context. The record originates from a study of blood T cell repertoires in COVID-19. Across the study: Samples representing acute and convalescent COVID-19 were sourced from the United States, Italy and Spain. The cDNA or gDNA used as material had been derived from T cells, B-cell-depleted T cells, or PBMCs.

In the original analysis: Estimation of nucleated cell counts relied on the amplification of reference gene primers. Profiling relied on immunoSEQ multiplex PCR, and the TCRdb table lists in-frame clones only, not all of them. V and J calls and clone size follow that table, whereas D and trimming were derived from the DNA. The table shows 130,000 to 150,000 clones, with about 85% occurring only once. CDR1 and CDR2 from the germline V gene are SGHRS and YFSETQ. V shed 6 bases and J 4 bases; nucleotides not matched to a gene: 12. The CDR3 consists of 16 residues. The chain combines TRBV5-1 with TRBJ1-4; 7 nucleotides match TRBD1. The clonotype comes from a woman between 40 and 55 years old with active or convalescent COVID-19. Sequencing was carried out using peripheral blood. The CDR3 loop reads CASNPGQEGHNEKLFF. The CDR3 coding sequence is TGCGCCAGCAACCCTGGACAGGAGGGCCATAATGAAAAACTGTTTTTT.